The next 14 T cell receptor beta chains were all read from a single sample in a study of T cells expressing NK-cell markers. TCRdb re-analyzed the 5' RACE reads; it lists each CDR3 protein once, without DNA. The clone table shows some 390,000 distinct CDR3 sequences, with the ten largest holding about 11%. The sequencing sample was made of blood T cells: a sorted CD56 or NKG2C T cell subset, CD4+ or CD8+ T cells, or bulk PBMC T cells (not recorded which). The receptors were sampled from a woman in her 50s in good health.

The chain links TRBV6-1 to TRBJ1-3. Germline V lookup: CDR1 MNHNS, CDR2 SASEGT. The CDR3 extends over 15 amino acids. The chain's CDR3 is CASSEGIYSGNTIYF.

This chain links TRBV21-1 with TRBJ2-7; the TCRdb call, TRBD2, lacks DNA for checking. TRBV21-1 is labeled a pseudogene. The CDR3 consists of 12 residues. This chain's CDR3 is CALGTRNPEQYF.

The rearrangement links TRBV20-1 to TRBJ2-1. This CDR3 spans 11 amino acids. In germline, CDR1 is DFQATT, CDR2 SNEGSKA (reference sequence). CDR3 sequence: CSAIKGNEQFF.

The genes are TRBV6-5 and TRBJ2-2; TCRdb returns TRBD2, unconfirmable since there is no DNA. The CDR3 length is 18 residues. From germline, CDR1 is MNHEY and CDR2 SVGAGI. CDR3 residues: CASSWTSGGPWDTGELFF.

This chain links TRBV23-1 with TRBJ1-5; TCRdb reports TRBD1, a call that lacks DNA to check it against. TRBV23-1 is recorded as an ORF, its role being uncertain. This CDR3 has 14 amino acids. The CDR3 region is CASRRGTGGQPQHF.

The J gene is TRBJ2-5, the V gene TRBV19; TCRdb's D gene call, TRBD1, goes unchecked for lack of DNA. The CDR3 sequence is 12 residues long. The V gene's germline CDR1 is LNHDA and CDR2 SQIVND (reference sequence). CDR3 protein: CASTGGAETQYF.

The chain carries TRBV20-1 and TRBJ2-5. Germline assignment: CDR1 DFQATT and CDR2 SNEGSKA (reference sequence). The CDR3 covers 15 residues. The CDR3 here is CSARNSRTGRETQYF.

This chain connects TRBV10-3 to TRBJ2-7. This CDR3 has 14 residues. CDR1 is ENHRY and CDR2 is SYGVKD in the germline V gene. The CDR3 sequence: CAISESQPSYEQYF.

CDR3 amino acids: CASSLYVAGGNTIYF. The chain has TRBV5-5 and TRBJ1-3. Germline-derived CDR1 and CDR2 are SGHKS and YYEKEE (reference sequence). The CDR3 has 15 amino acids.

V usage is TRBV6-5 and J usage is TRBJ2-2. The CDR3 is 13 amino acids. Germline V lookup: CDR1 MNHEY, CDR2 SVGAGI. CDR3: CASSSLFAGELFF.

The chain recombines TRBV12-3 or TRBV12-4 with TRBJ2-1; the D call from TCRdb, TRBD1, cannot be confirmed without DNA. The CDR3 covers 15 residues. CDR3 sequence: CASMGRGLWTAEQFF.

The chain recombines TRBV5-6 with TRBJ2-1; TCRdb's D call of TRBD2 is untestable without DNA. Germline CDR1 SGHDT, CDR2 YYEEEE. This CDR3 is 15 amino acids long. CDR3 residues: CASYTISSGKNEQFF.

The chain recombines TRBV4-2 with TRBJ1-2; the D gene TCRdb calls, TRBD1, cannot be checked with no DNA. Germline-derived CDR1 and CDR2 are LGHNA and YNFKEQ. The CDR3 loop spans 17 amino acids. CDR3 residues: CASSQVHFGAVNYGYTF.

The CDR3 loop is CAISDARAVTF. The chain couples TRBV10-3 to TRBJ2-6; TCRdb designates TRBD2, a call that cannot be tested without DNA. Germline V CDR1 and CDR2: ENHRY, SYGVKD. There are 11 residues in the CDR3.